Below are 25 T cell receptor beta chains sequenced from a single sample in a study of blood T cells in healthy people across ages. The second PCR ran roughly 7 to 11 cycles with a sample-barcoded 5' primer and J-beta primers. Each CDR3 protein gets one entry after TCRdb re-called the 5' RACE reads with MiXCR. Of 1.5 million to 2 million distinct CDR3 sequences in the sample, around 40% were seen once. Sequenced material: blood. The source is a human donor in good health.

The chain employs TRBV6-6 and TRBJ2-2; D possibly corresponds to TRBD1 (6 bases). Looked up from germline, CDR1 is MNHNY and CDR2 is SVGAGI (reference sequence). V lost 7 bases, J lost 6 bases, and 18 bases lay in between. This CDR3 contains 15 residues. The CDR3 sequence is CASTNSGGASGELFF. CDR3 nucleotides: TGTGCCAGCACCAATAGTGGGGGCGCTTCCGGGGAGCTGTTTTTT.

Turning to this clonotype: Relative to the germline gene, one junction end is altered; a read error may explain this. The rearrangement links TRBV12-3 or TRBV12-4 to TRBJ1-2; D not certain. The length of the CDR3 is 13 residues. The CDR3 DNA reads TGTGCCAGCAGTTTAGGTTCGATCTATGGCTGCACCTTC. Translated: CASSLGSIYGCTF.

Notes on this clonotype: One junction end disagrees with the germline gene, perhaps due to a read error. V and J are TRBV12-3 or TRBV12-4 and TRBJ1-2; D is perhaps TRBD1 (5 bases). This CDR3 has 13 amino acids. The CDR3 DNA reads TGTGCCAGCAGCAGGGACGGCAGCTATGGCTACATCTTC. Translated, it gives CASSRDGSYGYIF.

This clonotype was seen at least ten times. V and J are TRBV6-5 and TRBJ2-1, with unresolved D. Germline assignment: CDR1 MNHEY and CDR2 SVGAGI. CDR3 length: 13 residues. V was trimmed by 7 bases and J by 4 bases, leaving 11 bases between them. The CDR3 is CASKQNGYNEQFF. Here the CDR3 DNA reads TGTGCCAGCAAGCAAAATGGATACAATGAGCAGTTCTTC.

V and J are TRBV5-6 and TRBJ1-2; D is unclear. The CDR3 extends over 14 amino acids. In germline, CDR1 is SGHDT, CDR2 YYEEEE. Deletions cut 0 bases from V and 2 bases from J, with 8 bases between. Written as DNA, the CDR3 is TGTGCCAGCAGCTTGGGACTACAGAACTATGGCTACACCTTC. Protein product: CASSLGLQNYGYTF.

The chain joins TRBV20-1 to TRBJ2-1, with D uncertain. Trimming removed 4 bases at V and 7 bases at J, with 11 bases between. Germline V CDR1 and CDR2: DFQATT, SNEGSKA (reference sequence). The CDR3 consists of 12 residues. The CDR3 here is CSAMAMGNEQFF. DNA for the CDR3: TGCAGTGCTATGGCGATGGGAAATGAGCAGTTCTTC.

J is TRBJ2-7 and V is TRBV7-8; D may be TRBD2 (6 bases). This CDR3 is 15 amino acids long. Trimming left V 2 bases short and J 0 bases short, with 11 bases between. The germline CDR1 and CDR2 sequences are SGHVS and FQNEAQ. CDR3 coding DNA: TGTGCCAGCAGCTTATCGGCGACTAGCTCCTACGAGCAGTACTTC. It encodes CASSLSATSSYEQYF.

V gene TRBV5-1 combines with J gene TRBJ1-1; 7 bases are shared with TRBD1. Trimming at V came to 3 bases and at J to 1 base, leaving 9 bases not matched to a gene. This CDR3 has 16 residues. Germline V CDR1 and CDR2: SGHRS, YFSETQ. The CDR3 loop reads CASSSQPQGRNTEAFF. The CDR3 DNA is TGCGCCAGCAGCTCCCAACCACAGGGGAGGAACACTGAAGCTTTCTTT.

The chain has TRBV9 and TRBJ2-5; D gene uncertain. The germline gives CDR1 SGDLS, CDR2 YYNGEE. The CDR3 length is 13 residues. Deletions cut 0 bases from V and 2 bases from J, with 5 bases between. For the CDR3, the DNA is TGTGCCAGCAGCGTAGCCTATCAAGAGACCCAGTACTTC. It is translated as CASSVAYQETQYF.

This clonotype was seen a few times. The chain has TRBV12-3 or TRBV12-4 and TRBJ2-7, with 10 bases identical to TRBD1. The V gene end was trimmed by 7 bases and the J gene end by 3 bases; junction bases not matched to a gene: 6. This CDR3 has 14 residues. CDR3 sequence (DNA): TGTGCCAGCACCGTAGGACAGGGGGTCTACGAGCAGTACTTC. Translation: CASTVGQGVYEQYF.

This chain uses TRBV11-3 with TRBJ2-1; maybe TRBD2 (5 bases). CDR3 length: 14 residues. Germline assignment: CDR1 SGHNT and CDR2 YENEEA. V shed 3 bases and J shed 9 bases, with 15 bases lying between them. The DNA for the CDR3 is TGTGCCAGCAGCTTCCCGGACTTTCAGGCTGAGCAGTTCTTC. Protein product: CASSFPDFQAEQFF.

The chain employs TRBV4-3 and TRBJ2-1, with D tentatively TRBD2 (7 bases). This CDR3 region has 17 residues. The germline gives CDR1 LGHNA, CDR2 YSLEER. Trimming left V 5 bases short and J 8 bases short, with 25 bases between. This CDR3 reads CASSYQEGRGGSDEQFF. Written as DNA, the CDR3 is TGCGCCAGCAGCTACCAAGAGGGGAGGGGGGGCAGTGATGAGCAGTTCTTC.

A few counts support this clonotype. The CDR3 region is CASTNNGAYEQYF. The CDR3 DNA reads as TGCGCCAGCACGAACAACGGAGCCTACGAGCAGTACTTC. The J gene is TRBJ2-7, the V gene TRBV5-1; D gene uncertain. V was shortened by 6 bases and J by 2 bases, with 12 bases between the two germline ends. Per the germline V gene, CDR1 is SGHRS and CDR2 is YFSETQ. CDR3 length: 13 amino acids.

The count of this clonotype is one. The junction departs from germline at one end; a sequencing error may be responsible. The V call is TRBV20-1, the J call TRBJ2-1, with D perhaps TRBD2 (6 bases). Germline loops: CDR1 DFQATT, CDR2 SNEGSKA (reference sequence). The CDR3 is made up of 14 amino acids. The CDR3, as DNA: TGCAGTGCTGACTTCAGCGGGCAATACAGTGAGCAGTTCTTC. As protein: CSADFSGQYSEQFF.

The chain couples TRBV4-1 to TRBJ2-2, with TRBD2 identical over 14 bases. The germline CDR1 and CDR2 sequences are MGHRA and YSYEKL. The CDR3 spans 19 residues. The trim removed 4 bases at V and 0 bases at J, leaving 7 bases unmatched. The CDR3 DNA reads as TGCGCCAGCAGCCCCAGATGGGGACTAGCGGGAGCGAACACCGGGGAGCTGTTTTTT. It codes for CASSPRWGLAGANTGELFF.

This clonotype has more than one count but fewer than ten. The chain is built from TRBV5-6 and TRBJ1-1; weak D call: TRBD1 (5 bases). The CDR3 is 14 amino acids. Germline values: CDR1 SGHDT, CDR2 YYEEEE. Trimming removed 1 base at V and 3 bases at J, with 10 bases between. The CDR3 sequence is CASSLPGSDTEAFF. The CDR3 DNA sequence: TGTGCCAGCAGCTTGCCAGGGTCGGACACTGAAGCTTTCTTT.

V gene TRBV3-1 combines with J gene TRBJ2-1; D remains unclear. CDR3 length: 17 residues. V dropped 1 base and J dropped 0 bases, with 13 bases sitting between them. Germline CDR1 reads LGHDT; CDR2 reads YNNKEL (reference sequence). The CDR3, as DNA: TGTGCCAGCAGCCAAGGATGGTCCTCGAGCTCCTACAATGAGCAGTTCTTC. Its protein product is CASSQGWSSSSYNEQFF.

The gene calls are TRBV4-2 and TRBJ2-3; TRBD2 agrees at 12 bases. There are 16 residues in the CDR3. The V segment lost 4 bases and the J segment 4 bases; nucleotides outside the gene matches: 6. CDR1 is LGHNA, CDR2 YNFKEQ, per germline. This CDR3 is CASSRVASGGADTQYF. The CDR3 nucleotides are TGTGCCAGCAGCCGAGTCGCTAGCGGGGGGGCAGATACGCAGTATTTT.

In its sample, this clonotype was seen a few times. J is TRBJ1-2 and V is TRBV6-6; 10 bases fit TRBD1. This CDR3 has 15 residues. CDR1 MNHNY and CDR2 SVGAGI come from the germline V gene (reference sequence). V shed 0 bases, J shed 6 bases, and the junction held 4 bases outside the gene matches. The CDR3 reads CASSYSVGTGDGYTF. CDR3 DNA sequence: TGTGCCAGCAGTTACTCGGTGGGGACAGGGGATGGCTACACCTTC.

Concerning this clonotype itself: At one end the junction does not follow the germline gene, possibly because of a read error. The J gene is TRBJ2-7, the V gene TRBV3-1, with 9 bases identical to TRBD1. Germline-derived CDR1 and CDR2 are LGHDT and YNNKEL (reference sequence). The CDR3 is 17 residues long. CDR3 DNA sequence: TGTGCTAGCAGCCAAGTGGGGACAGGGCATGGGGCCTACGAGCAGTACTTC. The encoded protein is CASSQVGTGHGAYEQYF.

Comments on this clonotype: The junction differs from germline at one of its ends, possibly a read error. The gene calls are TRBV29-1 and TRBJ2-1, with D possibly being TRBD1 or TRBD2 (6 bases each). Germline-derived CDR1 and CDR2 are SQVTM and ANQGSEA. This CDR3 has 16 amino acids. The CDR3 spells CSVEGVAGGYYNERFF. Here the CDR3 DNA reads TGCAGCGTTGAAGGAGTGGCCGGGGGCTACTACAATGAGCGGTTCTTC.

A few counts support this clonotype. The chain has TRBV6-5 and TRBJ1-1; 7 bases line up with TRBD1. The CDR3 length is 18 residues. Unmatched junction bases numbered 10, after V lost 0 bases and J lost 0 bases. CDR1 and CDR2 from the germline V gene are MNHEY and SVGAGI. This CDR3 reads CASSYSSRGAGMNTEAFF. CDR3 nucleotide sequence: TGTGCCAGCAGTTACTCTTCCAGGGGGGCGGGGATGAACACTGAAGCTTTCTTT.

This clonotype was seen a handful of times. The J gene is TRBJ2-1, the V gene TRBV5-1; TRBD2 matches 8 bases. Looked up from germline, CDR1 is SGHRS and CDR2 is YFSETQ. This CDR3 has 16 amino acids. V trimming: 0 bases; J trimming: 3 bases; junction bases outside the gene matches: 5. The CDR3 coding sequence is TGCGCCAGCAGCTTGGTACTAGCGGTGAACTACAATGAGCAGTTCTTC. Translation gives CASSLVLAVNYNEQFF.

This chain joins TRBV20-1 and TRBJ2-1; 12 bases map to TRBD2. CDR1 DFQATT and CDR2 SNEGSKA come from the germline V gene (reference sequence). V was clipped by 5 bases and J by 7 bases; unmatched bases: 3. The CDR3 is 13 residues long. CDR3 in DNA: TGCAGTGCTCTAGGGACTAGCGGGAATGAGCAGTTCTTC. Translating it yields CSALGTSGNEQFF.

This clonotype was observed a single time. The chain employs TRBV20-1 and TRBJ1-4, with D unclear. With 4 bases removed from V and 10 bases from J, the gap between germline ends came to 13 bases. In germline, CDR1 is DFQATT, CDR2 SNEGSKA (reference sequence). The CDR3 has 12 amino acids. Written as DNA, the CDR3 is TGCAGTGCTAAATCGTCGGAGGGAAAACTGTTTTTT. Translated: CSAKSSEGKLFF.